Below, 21 T cell receptor beta chains from the same sample are listed, as sequenced in a study of shared clonotypes between healthy human individuals. Method: immunoSEQ multiplex PCR; TCRdb's copy keeps in-frame clones and lacks some. The data hold approximately 250,000 clones, with about 65% observed a single time. The sample consisted of memory CD4+ T cells sorted from blood. The subset: CD45RA-negative fraction. These receptors all come from a man aged 25 to 40 in good health.

The CDR3 region is CASSPRLYTDTQYF. DNA for the CDR3: TGCGCCAGCAGCCCGAGGCTGTACACAGATACGCAGTATTTT. The gene calls are TRBV5-1 and TRBJ2-3; D gene uncertain. This CDR3 spans 14 amino acids. Deletions cut 4 bases from V and 2 bases from J, with 11 bases between. Germline loops: CDR1 SGHRS, CDR2 YFSETQ.

This clone was observed a handful of times. The chain uses TRBV27 and TRBJ2-4; weak D call: TRBD2 (7 bases). CDR3 length equals 21 residues. CDR1 and CDR2 from the germline V gene are MNHEY and SMNVEV (reference sequence). Between the trimmed V and J ends, which lost 6 bases and 0 bases, there was a span of 30 bases. CDR3 region: CASSPRGPLSVASIAKNIQYF. The CDR3 nucleotides read TGTGCCAGCAGCCCGCGGGGGCCACTGTCCGTAGCGAGTATAGCCAAAAACATTCAGTACTTC.

This clone was counted once. The chain has TRBV5-1 and TRBJ2-1, with 11 nucleotides matching TRBD2. Trimming at V came to 6 bases and at J to 3 bases, leaving 8 bases not matched to a gene. CDR1 is SGHRS, CDR2 YFSETQ, per germline. The CDR3 totals 16 residues. The CDR3 region has the DNA TGCGCCAGCACCTTATCGGGGACTAGCGGCTACAATGAGCAGTTCTTC. Protein product: CASTLSGTSGYNEQFF.

The V call is TRBV9, the J call TRBJ1-4, with D unclear. Germline CDR1 and CDR2: SGDLS and YYNGEE. The CDR3 runs to 14 residues. Trimming pared 5 bases from V and 8 bases from J, leaving 16 bases between. In DNA, the CDR3 is TGTGCCAGCAGTGTTTCGGGGAGGATGGAAAAACTGTTTTTT. This translates into CASSVSGRMEKLFF.

The J gene is TRBJ2-5, the V gene TRBV2; D is possibly TRBD2 (7 bases). Trimming removed 2 bases at V and 5 bases at J, with 12 bases between. CDR1 is SNHLY and CDR2 is FYNNEI in the germline V gene. This CDR3 has 14 residues. CDR3 nucleotide sequence: TGTGCCAGCAGTGAACAAGGGGGGGGCGAGACCCAGTACTTC. Amino acid sequence: CASSEQGGGETQYF.

The V gene is TRBV10-1, the J gene TRBJ2-1, with D unclear. Trimming removed 5 bases at V and 0 bases at J, with 11 bases between. Per germline, CDR1 WNHNN and CDR2 SYGVQD (reference sequence). The CDR3 has 15 amino acids. In DNA form, the CDR3 reads TGCGCCAGCAGTATTGGGTTAGGCTCCTACAATGAGCAGTTCTTC. Amino acids: CASSIGLGSYNEQFF.

The chain carries TRBV28 and TRBJ2-3, with 8 bases lining up with TRBD2. Germline V gene lookup returns CDR1 MDHEN and CDR2 SYDVKM. The V segment lost 2 bases and the J segment 4 bases; nucleotides outside the gene matches: 5. CDR3 size: 15 residues. The CDR3 coding sequence is TGTGCCAGCAGTTTAAGCGGGAGTGTTGCAGATACGCAGTATTTT. Protein: CASSLSGSVADTQYF.

This clone was seen at least ten times. The genes are TRBV4-1 and TRBJ2-3; D not resolved. The CDR3 has 15 residues. V dropped 8 bases and J dropped 0 bases, with 15 bases sitting between them. Germline V CDR1 and CDR2: MGHRA, YSYEKL. The CDR3: CASSGPLRSTDTQYF. The CDR3 bases are TGCGCCAGCTCTGGGCCCCTCCGGAGCACAGATACGCAGTATTTT.

This clone has only one observation. V usage is TRBV10-1 and J usage is TRBJ2-3; maybe TRBD2 (6 bases). There are 15 residues in the CDR3. Trimming pared 2 bases from V and 5 bases from J, leaving 14 bases between. Germline-derived CDR1 and CDR2 are WNHNN and SYGVQD (reference sequence). In DNA form, the CDR3 reads TGCGCCAGCAGTGAGCTGGGGGGAAAGGAAGATACGCAGTATTTT. It translates to CASSELGGKEDTQYF.

V is TRBV15 and J is TRBJ2-7; D ambiguous. CDR1 and CDR2 (germline): LNHNV, YYDKDF (reference sequence). The CDR3 is made up of 14 amino acids. V gave up 0 bases and J gave up 2 bases, with 8 bases separating them. The CDR3 reads CATSRDPRTYEQYF. The DNA of the CDR3 is TGTGCCACCAGCAGAGATCCCCGGACCTACGAGCAGTACTTC.

This chain links TRBV10-3 with TRBJ2-3, with TRBD2 matching 9 bases. Germline CDR1 ENHRY, CDR2 SYGVKD. Trimming cost V 11 bases and J 1 base; bases outside gene matches: 7. The CDR3 is made up of 14 amino acids. The CDR3 region has the DNA TGTGCCGTACAAGCGGGAGGAGGCACAGATACGCAGTATTTT. Translating gives CAVQAGGGTDTQYF.

The genes are TRBV14 and TRBJ2-5; D unresolved. Between the trimmed V and J ends, which lost 4 bases and 0 bases, there was a span of 6 bases. The germline CDR1 and CDR2 sequences are SGHDN and FVKESK. This CDR3 is 13 amino acids long. The CDR3: CASSRQYQETQYF. The CDR3, as DNA: TGTGCCAGCAGCCGGCAATACCAAGAGACCCAGTACTTC.

V gene TRBV5-5 combines with J gene TRBJ1-1; D uncertain. Germline-derived CDR1 and CDR2 are SGHKS and YYEKEE (reference sequence). V was clipped by 1 base and J by 3 bases, with 7 bases between them. The CDR3 spans 13 residues. This CDR3 reads CASSLIGYTEAFF. As DNA, the CDR3 is TGTGCCAGCAGCTTGATTGGGTACACTGAAGCTTTCTTT.

The J gene is TRBJ2-5, the V gene TRBV6-5; 8 bases agree with TRBD1. Unmatched junction bases numbered 8, after V lost 5 bases and J lost 6 bases. The CDR3 runs 14 residues. The germline V gene encodes CDR1 MNHEY and CDR2 SVGAGI. The CDR3 sequence is CASSAETGVQTQYF. DNA of the CDR3: TGTGCCAGCAGTGCTGAGACAGGGGTACAGACCCAGTACTTC.

V usage is TRBV10-3 and J usage is TRBJ2-5; 8 nucleotides match TRBD1. This CDR3 is built from 14 residues. The germline gives CDR1 ENHRY, CDR2 SYGVKD. The junction had 0 bases not matched to a gene; V was cut back by 2 bases and J by 1 base. CDR3 amino acids: CAISEGQGQETQYF. The CDR3 DNA reads TGTGCCATCAGTGAGGGACAGGGCCAAGAGACCCAGTACTTC.

V usage is TRBV5-4 and J usage is TRBJ2-5; the D gene is possibly TRBD1 (5 bases). This CDR3 contains 15 residues. CDR1 is SGHNT, CDR2 YYREEE, per germline (reference sequence). V was clipped by 4 bases and J by 0 bases, with 13 bases between them. The CDR3 reads CASSTADRNQETQYF. CDR3 sequence (DNA): TGTGCCAGCAGCACTGCAGACAGAAACCAAGAGACCCAGTACTTC.

This clone was observed a single time. The rearrangement joins TRBV6-5 to TRBJ2-3; TRBD2 matches at 7 bases. J lost 0 bases, V lost 11 bases, and 8 bases had no gene match. Germline V gene lookup returns CDR1 MNHEY and CDR2 SVGAGI. The CDR3 is 14 amino acids. Written as DNA, the CDR3 is TGTGCCGGACGGCTAGCGGACAGCACAGATACGCAGTATTTT. As protein: CAGRLADSTDTQYF.

V usage is TRBV18 and J usage is TRBJ1-4; 8 bases agree with TRBD1. Germline V lookup: CDR1 KGHSH, CDR2 LQKENI. V lost 0 bases and J lost 8; bases outside the gene matches: 11. The CDR3 runs 17 residues. The CDR3 spells CASSPPRTGMGGEKLFF. As DNA, the CDR3 is TGTGCCAGCTCACCACCTCGGACAGGGATGGGAGGAGAAAAACTGTTTTTT.

V gene TRBV7-2 combines with J gene TRBJ2-1; TRBD2 matches at 13 bases. Germline assignment: CDR1 SGHTA and CDR2 FQGNSA. The CDR3 is 17 residues long. The J segment lost 6 bases and the V segment lost 1 base, leaving 6 bases of the junction unmatched. CDR3 sequence reads: CASSLVGGLAGINEQFF. CDR3 bases: TGTGCCAGCAGCTTAGTAGGGGGACTAGCGGGAATCAATGAGCAGTTCTTC.

This clone was picked up a small number of times. This chain uses TRBV9 with TRBJ2-6; no reliable D call. This CDR3 has 11 residues. Germline loops: CDR1 SGDLS, CDR2 YYNGEE. V dropped 2 bases and J dropped 16 bases, with 10 bases sitting between them. CDR3 sequence: CASSVGRSLTF. For the CDR3, the DNA is TGTGCCAGCAGCGTCGGGCGTTCTCTGACTTTC.

This rearrangement joins TRBV5-8 to TRBJ2-4; D is possibly TRBD1 (6 bases). V was shortened by 0 bases and J by 6 bases, with 13 bases between the two germline ends. There are 15 residues in the CDR3. Germline loops: CDR1 SGHTS, CDR2 YDEGEE. This CDR3 is CASSLVLQGVNIQYF. CDR3 sequence (DNA): TGTGCCAGCAGCTTGGTCTTACAGGGAGTAAACATTCAGTACTTC.